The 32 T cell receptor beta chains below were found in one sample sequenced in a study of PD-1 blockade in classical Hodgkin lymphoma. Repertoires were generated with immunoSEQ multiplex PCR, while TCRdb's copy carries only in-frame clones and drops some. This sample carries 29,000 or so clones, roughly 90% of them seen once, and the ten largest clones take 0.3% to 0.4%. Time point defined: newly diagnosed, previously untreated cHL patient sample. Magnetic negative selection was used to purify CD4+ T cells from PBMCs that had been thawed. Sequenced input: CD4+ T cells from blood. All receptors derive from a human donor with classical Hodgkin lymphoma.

CDR3 sequence reads: CASSVAGGPVYEQYF. CDR3 nucleotides: TGTGCCAGCAGCGTAGCGGGAGGGCCGGTTTACGAGCAGTACTTC. The chain employs TRBV2 and TRBJ2-7; 11 nucleotides align to TRBD2. Germline lookup yields CDR1 SNHLY and CDR2 FYNNEI. The CDR3 has 15 amino acids. Trimming cost V 6 bases and J 4 bases; bases outside gene matches: 8.

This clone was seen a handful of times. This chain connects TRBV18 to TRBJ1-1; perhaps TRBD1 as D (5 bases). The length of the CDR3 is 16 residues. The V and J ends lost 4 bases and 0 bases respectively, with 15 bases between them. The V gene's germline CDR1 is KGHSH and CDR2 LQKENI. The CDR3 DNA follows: TGTGCCAGCTCACTCCGGGACGGTGATTTGAACACTGAAGCTTTCTTT. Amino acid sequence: CASSLRDGDLNTEAFF.

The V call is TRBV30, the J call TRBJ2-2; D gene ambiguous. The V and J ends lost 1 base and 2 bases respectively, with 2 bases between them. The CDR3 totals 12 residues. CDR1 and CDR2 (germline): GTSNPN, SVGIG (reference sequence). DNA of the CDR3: TGTGCCTGGAGTGCTAACACCGGGGAGCTGTTTTTT. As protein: CAWSANTGELFF.

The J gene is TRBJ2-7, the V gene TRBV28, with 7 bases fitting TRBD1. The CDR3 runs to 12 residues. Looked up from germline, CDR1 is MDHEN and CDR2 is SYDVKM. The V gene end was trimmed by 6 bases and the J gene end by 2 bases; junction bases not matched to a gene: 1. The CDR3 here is CASRDRPYEQYF. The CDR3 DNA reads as TGTGCCAGCAGGGACAGGCCCTACGAGCAGTACTTC. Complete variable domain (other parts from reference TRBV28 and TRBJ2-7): DVKVTQSSRYLVKRTGEKVFLECVQDMDHENMFWYRQDPGLGLRLIYFSYDVKMKEKGDIPEGYSVSREKKERFSLILESASTNQTSMYLCASRDRPYEQYFGPGTRLTVT.

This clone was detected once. CDR3 sequence reads: CASSKQSNEQFF. The CDR3 nucleotides read TGCGCCAGCAGCAAACAGTCGAATGAGCAGTTCTTC. The V gene is TRBV5-1, the J gene TRBJ2-1; D unclear. Germline V gene sequence: CDR1 SGHRS, CDR2 YFSETQ. V lost 4 bases and J lost 7, with 9 bases in between. This CDR3 has 12 residues.

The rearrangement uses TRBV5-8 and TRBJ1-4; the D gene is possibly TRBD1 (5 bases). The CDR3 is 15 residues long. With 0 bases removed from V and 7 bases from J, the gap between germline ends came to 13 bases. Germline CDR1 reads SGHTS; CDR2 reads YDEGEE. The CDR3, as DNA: TGTGCCAGCAGCTTGGACGGGACGGGGATTGAAAAACTGTTTTTT. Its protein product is CASSLDGTGIEKLFF.

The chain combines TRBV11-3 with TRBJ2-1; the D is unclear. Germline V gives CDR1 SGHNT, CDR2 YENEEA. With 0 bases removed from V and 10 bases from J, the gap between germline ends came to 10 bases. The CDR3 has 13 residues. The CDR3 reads CASSLDGVAEQFF. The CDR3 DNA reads TGTGCCAGCAGCTTAGATGGCGTTGCGGAGCAGTTCTTC.

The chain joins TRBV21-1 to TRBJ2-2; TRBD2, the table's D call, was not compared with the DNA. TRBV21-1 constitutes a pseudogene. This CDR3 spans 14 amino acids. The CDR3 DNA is TGTGCCAGCAGCAATGCGGGAGCTGGCGGGGAGCTGTTTTTT. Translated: CASSNAGAGGELFF.

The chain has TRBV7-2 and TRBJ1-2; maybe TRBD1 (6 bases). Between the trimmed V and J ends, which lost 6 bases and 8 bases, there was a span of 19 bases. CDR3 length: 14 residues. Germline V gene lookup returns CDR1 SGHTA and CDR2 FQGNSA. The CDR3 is CASRDVAGAGGYTF. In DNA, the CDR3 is TGTGCCAGCAGGGACGTAGCAGGGGCTGGGGGCTACACCTTC. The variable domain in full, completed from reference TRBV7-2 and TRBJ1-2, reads GAGVSQSPSNKVTEKGKDVELRCDPISGHTALYWYRQSLGQGLEFLIYFQGNSAPDKSGLPSDRFSAERTGGSVSTLTIQRTQQEDSAVYLCASRDVAGAGGYTFGSGTRLTVV.

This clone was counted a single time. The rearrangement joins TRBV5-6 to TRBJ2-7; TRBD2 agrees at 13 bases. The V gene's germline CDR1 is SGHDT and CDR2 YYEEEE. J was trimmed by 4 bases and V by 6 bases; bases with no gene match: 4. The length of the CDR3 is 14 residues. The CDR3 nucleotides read TGTGCCAGCATTAGGACTAGCGGGAGTTACGAGCAGTACTTC. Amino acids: CASIRTSGSYEQYF.

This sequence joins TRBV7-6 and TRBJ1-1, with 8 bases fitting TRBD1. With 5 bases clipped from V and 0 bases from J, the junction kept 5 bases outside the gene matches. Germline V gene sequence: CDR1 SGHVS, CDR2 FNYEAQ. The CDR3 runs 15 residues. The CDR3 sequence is CASSDGTGLNTEAFF. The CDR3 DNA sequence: TGTGCCAGCAGCGACGGGACAGGTCTGAACACTGAAGCTTTCTTT.

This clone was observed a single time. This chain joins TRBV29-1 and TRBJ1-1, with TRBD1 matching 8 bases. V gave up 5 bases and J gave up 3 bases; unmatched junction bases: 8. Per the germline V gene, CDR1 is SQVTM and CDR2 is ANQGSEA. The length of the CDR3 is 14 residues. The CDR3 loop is CSVQGHRGDTEAFF. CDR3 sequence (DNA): TGCAGCGTTCAAGGTCACAGGGGGGACACTGAAGCTTTCTTT.

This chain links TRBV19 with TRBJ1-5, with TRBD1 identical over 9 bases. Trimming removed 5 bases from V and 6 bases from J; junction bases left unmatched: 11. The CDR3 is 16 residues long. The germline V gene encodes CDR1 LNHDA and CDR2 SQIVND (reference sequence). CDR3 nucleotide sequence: TGTGCCAGTAGTCCTCTCCCCGGGACAGGGTTTCAGCCCCAGCATTTT. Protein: CASSPLPGTGFQPQHF.

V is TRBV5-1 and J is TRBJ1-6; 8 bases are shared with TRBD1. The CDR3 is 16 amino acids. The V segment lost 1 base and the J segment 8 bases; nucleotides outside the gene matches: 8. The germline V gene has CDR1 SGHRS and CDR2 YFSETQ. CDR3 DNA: TGCGCCAGCAGCTTGTACGGACAGGGAGGCGATTCACCCCTCCACTTT. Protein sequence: CASSLYGQGGDSPLHF.

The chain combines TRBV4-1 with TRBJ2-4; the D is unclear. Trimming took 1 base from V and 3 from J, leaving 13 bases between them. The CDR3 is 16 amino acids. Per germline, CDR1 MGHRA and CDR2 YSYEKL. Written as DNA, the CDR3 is TGCGCCAGCAGCCAAGGCTTTAACAACGACAAAAACATTCAGTACTTC. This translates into CASSQGFNNDKNIQYF.

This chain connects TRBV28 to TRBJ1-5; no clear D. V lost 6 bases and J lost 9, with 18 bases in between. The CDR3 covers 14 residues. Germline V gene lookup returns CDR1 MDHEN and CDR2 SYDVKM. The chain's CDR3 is CASSIPDLGRPQHF. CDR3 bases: TGTGCCAGCAGCATACCGGACCTCGGACGGCCCCAGCATTTT.

The CDR3, as DNA: TGCGCCAGCAGTTCATACTCTGGGGCCAACGTCCTGACTTTC. Encoded protein: CASSSYSGANVLTF. The rearrangement uses TRBV4-3 and TRBJ2-6; D unresolved. The CDR3 spans 14 residues. Trimming took 6 bases from V and 0 from J, leaving 6 bases between them. CDR1 and CDR2 (germline): LGHNA, YSLEER.

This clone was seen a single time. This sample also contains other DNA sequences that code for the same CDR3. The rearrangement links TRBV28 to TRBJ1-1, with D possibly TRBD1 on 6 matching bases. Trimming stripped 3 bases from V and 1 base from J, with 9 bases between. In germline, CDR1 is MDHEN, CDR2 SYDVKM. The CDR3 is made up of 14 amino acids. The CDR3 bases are TGTGCCAGCAGTTTCGGACAGCCGAACACTGAAGCTTTCTTT. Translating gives CASSFGQPNTEAFF.

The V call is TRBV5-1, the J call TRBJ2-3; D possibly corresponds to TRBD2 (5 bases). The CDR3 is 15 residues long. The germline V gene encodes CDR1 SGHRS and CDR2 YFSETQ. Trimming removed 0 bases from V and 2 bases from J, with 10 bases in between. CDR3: CASSLVSGNTDTQYF. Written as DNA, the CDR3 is TGCGCCAGCAGCTTGGTATCGGGGAACACAGATACGCAGTATTTT.

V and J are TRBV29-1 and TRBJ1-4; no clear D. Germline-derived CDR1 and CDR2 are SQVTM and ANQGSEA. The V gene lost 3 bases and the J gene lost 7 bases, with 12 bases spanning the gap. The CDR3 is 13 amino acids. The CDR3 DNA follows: TGCAGCGTTGAGAACAGAGGTCTTGAAAAACTGTTTTTT. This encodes CSVENRGLEKLFF.

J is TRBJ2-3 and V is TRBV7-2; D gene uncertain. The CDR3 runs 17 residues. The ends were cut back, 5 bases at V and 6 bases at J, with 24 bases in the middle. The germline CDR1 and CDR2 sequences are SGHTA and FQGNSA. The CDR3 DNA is TGTGCCAGCAGCCTACCGCTGCCCGACAAGATTGGGGATACGCAGTATTTT. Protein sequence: CASSLPLPDKIGDTQYF.

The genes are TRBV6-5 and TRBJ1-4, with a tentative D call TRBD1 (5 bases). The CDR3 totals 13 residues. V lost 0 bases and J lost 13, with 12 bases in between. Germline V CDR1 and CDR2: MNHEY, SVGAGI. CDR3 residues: CASSYSISGTLFF. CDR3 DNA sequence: TGTGCCAGCAGTTACTCGATTAGTGGGACACTGTTTTTT.

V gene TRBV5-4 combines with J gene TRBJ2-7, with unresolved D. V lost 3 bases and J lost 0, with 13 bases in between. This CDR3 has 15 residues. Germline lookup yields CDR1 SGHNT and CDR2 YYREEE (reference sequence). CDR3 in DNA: TGTGCCAGCAGCTCCGACCCTTCTAGCTCCTACGAGCAGTACTTC. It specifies CASSSDPSSSYEQYF.

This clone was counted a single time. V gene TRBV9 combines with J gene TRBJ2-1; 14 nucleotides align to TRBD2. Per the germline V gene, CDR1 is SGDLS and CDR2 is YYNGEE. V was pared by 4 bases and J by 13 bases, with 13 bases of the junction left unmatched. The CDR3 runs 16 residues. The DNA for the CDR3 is TGTGCCAGCAGCCCCAATTTAGGGACTAGCGGGAGAATACAGTTCTTC. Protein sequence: CASSPNLGTSGRIQFF. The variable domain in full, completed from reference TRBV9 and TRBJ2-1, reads DSGVTQTPKHLITATGQRVTLRCSPRSGDLSVYWYQQSLDQGLQFLIQYYNGEERAKGNILERFSAQQFPDLHSELNLSSLELGDSALYFCASSPNLGTSGRIQFFGPGTRLTVL.

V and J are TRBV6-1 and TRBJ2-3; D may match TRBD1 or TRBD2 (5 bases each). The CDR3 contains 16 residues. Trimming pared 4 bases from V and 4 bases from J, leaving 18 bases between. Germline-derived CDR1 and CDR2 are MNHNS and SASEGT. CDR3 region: CASSAPRGLGPDTQYF. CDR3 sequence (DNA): TGTGCCAGCAGTGCCCCCCGGGGCCTAGGGCCAGATACGCAGTATTTT.

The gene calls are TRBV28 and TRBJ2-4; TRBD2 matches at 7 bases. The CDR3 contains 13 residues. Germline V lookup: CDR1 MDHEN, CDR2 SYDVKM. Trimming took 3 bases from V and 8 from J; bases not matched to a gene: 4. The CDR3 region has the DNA TGTGCCAGCAGTTTCCCCGGGAGGCACATTCAGTACTTC. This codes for CASSFPGRHIQYF.

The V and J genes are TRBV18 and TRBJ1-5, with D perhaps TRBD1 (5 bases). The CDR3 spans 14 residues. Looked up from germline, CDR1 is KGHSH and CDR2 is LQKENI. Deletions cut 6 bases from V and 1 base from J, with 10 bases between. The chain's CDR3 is CASSGDLSNQPQHF. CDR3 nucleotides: TGTGCCAGCTCCGGGGACCTGAGCAATCAGCCCCAGCATTTT.

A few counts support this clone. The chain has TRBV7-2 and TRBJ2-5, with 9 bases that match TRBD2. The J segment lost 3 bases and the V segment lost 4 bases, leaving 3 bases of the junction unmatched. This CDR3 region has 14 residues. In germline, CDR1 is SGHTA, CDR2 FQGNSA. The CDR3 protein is CASSWLAGEETQYF. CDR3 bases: TGTGCCAGCAGCTGGTTAGCGGGAGAAGAGACCCAGTACTTC.

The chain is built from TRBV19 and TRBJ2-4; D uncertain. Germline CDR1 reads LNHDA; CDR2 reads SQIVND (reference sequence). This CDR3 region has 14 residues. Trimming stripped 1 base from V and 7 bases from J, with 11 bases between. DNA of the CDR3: TGTGCCAGTAGTATAGGTGCAGGTGCTAACATTCAGTACTTC. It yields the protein CASSIGAGANIQYF.

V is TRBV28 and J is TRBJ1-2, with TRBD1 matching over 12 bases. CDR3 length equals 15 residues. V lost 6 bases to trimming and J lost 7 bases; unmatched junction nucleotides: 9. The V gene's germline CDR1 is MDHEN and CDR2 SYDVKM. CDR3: CASSPAGDRGLGYTF. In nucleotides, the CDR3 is TGTGCCAGCAGCCCGGCGGGGGACAGGGGGCTTGGCTACACCTTC.

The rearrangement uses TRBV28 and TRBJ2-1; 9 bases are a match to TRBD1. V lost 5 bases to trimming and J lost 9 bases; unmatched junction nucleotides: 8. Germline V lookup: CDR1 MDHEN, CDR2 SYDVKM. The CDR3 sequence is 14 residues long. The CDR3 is CASSVRDRAIEQFF. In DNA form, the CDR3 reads TGTGCCAGCAGTGTCCGGGACAGGGCTATTGAGCAGTTCTTC.

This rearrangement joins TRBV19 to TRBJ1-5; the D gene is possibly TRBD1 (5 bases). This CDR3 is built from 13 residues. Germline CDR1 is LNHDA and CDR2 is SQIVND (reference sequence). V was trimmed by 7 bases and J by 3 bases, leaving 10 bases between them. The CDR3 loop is CASTIGANQPQHF. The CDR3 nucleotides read TGTGCCAGTACGATAGGGGCCAATCAGCCCCAGCATTTT. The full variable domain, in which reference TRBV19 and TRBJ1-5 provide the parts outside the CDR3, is DGGITQSPKYLFRKEGQNVTLSCEQNLNHDAMYWYRQDPGQGLRLIYYSQIVNDFQKGDIAEGYSVSREKKESFPLTVTSAQKNPTAFYLCASTIGANQPQHFGDGTRLSIL.